A single sample gave rise to the 19 T cell receptor beta chains below, sequenced in a study of cytomegalovirus exposure and HLA in healthy donors. The method was immunoSEQ multiplex PCR; TCRdb's version includes in-frame clones alone and lacks a portion of them. The profile shows 110,000 to 150,000 clones, roughly nine tenths of them singletons. The sequencing input was PBMCs. All receptors derive from a woman under 30 in good health and CMV-seropositive.

The chain uses TRBV2 and TRBJ2-7; a possible D gene is TRBD1 (6 bases). V was cut by 6 bases and J by 4 bases, with 10 bases left in between. The germline V gene encodes CDR1 SNHLY and CDR2 FYNNEI. The CDR3 has 12 residues. This chain's CDR3 is CASRSTGYEQYF. The CDR3 region has the DNA TGTGCCAGCAGGAGTACAGGGTACGAGCAGTACTTC.

The CDR3 here is CASSKGQGRTYEQYF. In DNA form, the CDR3 reads TGTGCCAGCTCAAAGGGACAGGGGAGGACCTACGAGCAGTACTTC. The rearrangement uses TRBV18 and TRBJ2-7; 10 bases align to TRBD1. Germline CDR1 is KGHSH and CDR2 is LQKENI. Losses at the gene ends were 5 bases for V and 2 bases for J; bases not matched to a gene: 6. This CDR3 is built from 15 residues.

This chain joins TRBV7-2 and TRBJ2-3, with 9 bases lining up with TRBD2. The CDR3 spans 16 residues. Germline CDR1 is SGHTA and CDR2 is FQGNSA. Losses at the gene ends were 8 bases for V and 2 bases for J; bases not matched to a gene: 11. The DNA for the CDR3 is TGTGCCAGCGGAGCGGGACTAGCCACCACCACAGATACGCAGTATTTT. It specifies CASGAGLATTTDTQYF.

The J gene is TRBJ2-1, the V gene TRBV6-6, with 7 nucleotides matching TRBD1. The CDR3 spans 14 residues. Trimming cost V 6 bases and J 7 bases; bases outside gene matches: 9. Germline loops: CDR1 MNHNY, CDR2 SVGAGI (reference sequence). The CDR3 DNA reads TGTGCCAGCAGCACCCGACAGGGTTGGAATGAGCAGTTCTTC. It specifies CASSTRQGWNEQFF.

V gene TRBV4-2 combines with J gene TRBJ2-1; D is unclear. CDR1 and CDR2 (germline): LGHNA, YNFKEQ. V was pared by 0 bases and J by 2 bases, with 5 bases between. The CDR3 sequence is 14 residues long. For the CDR3, the DNA is TGTGCCAGCAGCCAAGAGGGCGCCTACAATGAGCAGTTCTTC. Protein: CASSQEGAYNEQFF.

V usage is TRBV2 and J usage is TRBJ1-5, with D perhaps matching TRBD1 (5 bases). Germline-derived CDR1 and CDR2 are SNHLY and FYNNEI. The CDR3 covers 16 residues. Trimming cost V 0 bases and J 1 base, with 10 bases left between them. The CDR3 sequence is CASSEARQGSNQPQHF. CDR3 bases: TGTGCCAGCAGTGAAGCGCGCCAGGGAAGCAATCAGCCCCAGCATTTT.

The chain couples TRBV19 to TRBJ1-1, with 9 bases that match TRBD1. The J segment lost 1 base and the V segment lost 2 bases, leaving 2 bases of the junction unmatched. Germline loops: CDR1 LNHDA, CDR2 SQIVND (reference sequence). The CDR3 totals 15 residues. The CDR3 DNA reads TGTGCCAGTAGTATAACAGGGGGCGCGAACACTGAAGCTTTCTTT. Translation: CASSITGGANTEAFF.

V usage is TRBV5-1 and J usage is TRBJ2-5; 10 bases line up with TRBD2. The CDR3 runs 13 residues. From germline, CDR1 is SGHRS and CDR2 YFSETQ. V gave up 2 bases and J gave up 5 bases; unmatched junction bases: 0. The CDR3 is CASSFSGGETQYF. The CDR3 DNA follows: TGCGCCAGCAGCTTTAGCGGGGGGGAGACCCAGTACTTC.

This clone was recorded only once. This chain connects TRBV27 to TRBJ1-4, with D uncertain. Trimming left V 0 bases short and J 8 bases short, with 10 bases between. This CDR3 has 14 amino acids. CDR1 is MNHEY and CDR2 is SMNVEV in the germline V gene (reference sequence). Here the CDR3 reads CASSLSGRGEKLFF. The CDR3 DNA follows: TGTGCCAGCAGTTTATCAGGGCGGGGAGAAAAACTGTTTTTT.

The V call is TRBV11-1, the J call TRBJ2-7; 7 bases fit TRBD2. Germline lookup yields CDR1 SGHAT and CDR2 FQDESV (reference sequence). The CDR3 sequence is 14 residues long. Unmatched junction bases numbered 3, after V lost 0 bases and J lost 4 bases. The CDR3 region has the DNA TGTGCCAGCAGCTTAGCTAGCGGGTTTTACGAGCAGTACTTC. Encoded protein: CASSLASGFYEQYF.

CDR3 sequence: CASSHPGGGTEAFF. CDR3 sequence (DNA): TGCGCCAGCAGCCACCCGGGGGGGGGCACTGAAGCTTTCTTT. The chain has TRBV4-3 and TRBJ1-1, with D possibly matching TRBD1 (5 bases). The germline V gene encodes CDR1 LGHNA and CDR2 YSLEER. V lost 3 bases and J lost 4, with 12 bases in between. This CDR3 region has 14 residues.

The V call is TRBV6-5, the J call TRBJ2-6, with D maybe TRBD1 (5 bases). Germline V gives CDR1 MNHEY, CDR2 SVGAGI. The CDR3 length is 14 residues. Trimming took 8 bases from V and 4 from J, leaving 12 bases between them. CDR3 DNA: TGTGCCAGCGGGCAGGGATACGGGGCCAACGTCCTGACTTTC. Amino acid sequence: CASGQGYGANVLTF.

The V and J genes are TRBV28 and TRBJ1-1; 7 nucleotides align to TRBD1. CDR1 is MDHEN, CDR2 SYDVKM, per germline. Germline trimming cut 5 bases from V and 1 base from J; bases unmatched to any gene: 7. The CDR3 totals 15 residues. CDR3 coding DNA: TGTGCCAGCAGTGTGCCGGGACAGACGAACACTGAAGCTTTCTTT. Amino acid sequence: CASSVPGQTNTEAFF.

This chain connects TRBV2 to TRBJ2-2, with 8 nucleotides matching TRBD2. J gave up 3 bases and V 2 bases, and 2 bases lay outside the gene matches. Germline V gives CDR1 SNHLY, CDR2 FYNNEI. This CDR3 region has 15 residues. CDR3: CASSETSGYTGELFF. CDR3 sequence (DNA): TGTGCCAGCAGTGAAACTAGCGGCTACACCGGGGAGCTGTTTTTT.

This clone counts as medium-sized. This rearrangement joins TRBV2 to TRBJ1-5; D gene unclear. V dropped 8 bases and J dropped 1 base, with 12 bases sitting between them. The V gene's germline CDR1 is SNHLY and CDR2 FYNNEI. The CDR3 runs 14 residues. The CDR3: CASGPQRSNQPQHF. The CDR3 bases are TGTGCCAGCGGGCCCCAACGGAGCAATCAGCCCCAGCATTTT.

V usage is TRBV28 and J usage is TRBJ1-1; TRBD1 matches 9 bases. CDR3 length: 17 residues. Germline loops: CDR1 MDHEN, CDR2 SYDVKM. J was trimmed by 1 base and V by 2 bases; bases with no gene match: 8. CDR3 in amino acids: CASSLPGQGVGNTEAFF. CDR3 nucleotides: TGTGCCAGCAGTTTACCGGGACAGGGTGTAGGGAACACTGAAGCTTTCTTT.

V gene TRBV7-6 combines with J gene TRBJ2-1; D may be TRBD2 (6 bases). The CDR3 is made up of 13 amino acids. Trimming pared 5 bases from V and 7 bases from J, leaving 12 bases between. Germline V gives CDR1 SGHVS, CDR2 FNYEAQ. The CDR3 loop is CASSPGTHNEQFF. Here the CDR3 DNA reads TGTGCCAGCAGCCCCGGGACTCATAATGAGCAGTTCTTC. Variable domain in full (rest from reference TRBV7-6 and TRBJ2-1): GAGVSQSPRYKVTKRGQDVALRCDPISGHVSLYWYRQALGQGPEFLTYFNYEAQQDKSGLPNDRFSAERPEGSISTLTIQRTEQRDSAMYRCASSPGTHNEQFFGPGTRLTVL.

The chain has TRBV4-2 and TRBJ1-5, with D perhaps matching TRBD1 (6 bases). V was cut by 0 bases and J by 2 bases, with 8 bases left in between. The CDR3 extends over 15 amino acids. Germline-derived CDR1 and CDR2 are LGHNA and YNFKEQ. CDR3 bases: TGTGCCAGCAGCCAAGATTCAGGGGGCAATCAGCCCCAGCATTTT. This gives the protein CASSQDSGGNQPQHF.

V and J are TRBV4-1 and TRBJ2-2, with 7 bases aligning to TRBD1. V dropped 4 bases and J dropped 5; count of bases not matched to a gene: 7. The CDR3 contains 15 residues. Germline lookup yields CDR1 MGHRA and CDR2 YSYEKL. The CDR3 spells CASSPLTGSTGELFF. Here the CDR3 DNA reads TGCGCCAGCAGCCCTCTGACAGGGTCGACCGGGGAGCTGTTTTTT.